A selection of T cell receptor beta chains follows, all from one sample in a study of T cell responses to AZD1222 COVID-19 vaccine. The data were produced by immunoSEQ multiplex PCR, yet TCRdb's version contains in-frame clones alone and is incomplete. Of more than 150,000 clones in the sample, about 92% were seen once. The sequencing used peripheral blood, collected on day 0 of AZD1222 vaccination. The source of these receptors is an adult in good health. CDR3s include the opening cysteine and the closing phenylalanine or tryptophan. Fields, in order: clone size, V gene, J gene, CDR3 protein. A clone size is listed for some rows: how often the clone was seen (once, few, many), or a class if it is expanded.

size: NA
V: TRBV19
J: TRBJ2-1
CDR3: CASSIEGGGPYNEQFF

size: NA
V: TRBV19
J: TRBJ1-4
CDR3: CASSMVPGREKLFF

size: NA
V: TRBV5-1
J: TRBJ1-1
CDR3: CASSPPGKENTEAFF

size: NA
V: TRBV28
J: TRBJ2-1
CDR3: CASTQGGWGSGGSSSYNEQFF

size: NA
V: TRBV4-3
J: TRBJ1-3
CDR3: CASSQVPRSGNTIYF

size: NA
V: TRBV13
J: TRBJ1-1
CDR3: CASSLTQNTEAFF

size: NA
V: TRBV18
J: TRBJ2-6
CDR3: CASSPQAGLIPSGANVLTF

size: NA
V: TRBV6-2/TRBV6-3
J: TRBJ1-2
CDR3: CASSYAGTGFPGYTF

size: NA
V: TRBV10-3
J: TRBJ1-1
CDR3: CAFNSRPGAEAFF

size: NA
V: TRBV7-9
J: TRBJ1-1
CDR3: CASSHLGMNTEAFF

size: NA
V: TRBV18
J: TRBJ2-1
CDR3: CASSPPTAYNEQFF

size: NA
V: TRBV21-1
J: TRBJ1-5
CDR3: CASSKGDSNQPQHF

size: few
V: TRBV6-5
J: TRBJ1-2
CDR3: CASSSRGKRGWGYTF

size: NA
V: TRBV11-2
J: TRBJ1-2
CDR3: CASSLDNRDDYGYTF

size: NA
V: TRBV30
J: TRBJ1-1
CDR3: CAWSVVRNTEAFF

size: NA
V: TRBV6-2/TRBV6-3
J: TRBJ1-1
CDR3: CASSPHRQGSTEAFF

size: NA
V: TRBV30
J: TRBJ1-1
CDR3: CAWEAGMTEAFF

size: NA
V: TRBV30
J: TRBJ1-5
CDR3: CAWGPVAAGGQPQHF

size: NA
V: TRBV7-9
J: TRBJ1-2
CDR3: CASSPGRGYYDYTF

size: NA
V: TRBV7-8
J: TRBJ2-1
CDR3: CASSFLVSGRVKRNEQFF

size: NA
V: TRBV7-8
J: TRBJ2-3
CDR3: CASRKDRGHTDTQYF

size: NA
V: TRBV7-8
J: TRBJ1-4
CDR3: CASSKARLRQKNATNEKLFF

size: once
V: TRBV5-1
J: TRBJ1-2
CDR3: CASSLDRGPPNYGYTF

size: NA
V: TRBV6-6
J: TRBJ1-5
CDR3: CASIHRDSNQPQHF

size: NA
V: TRBV27
J: TRBJ1-5
CDR3: CASSLSGQGNQPQHF

size: NA
V: TRBV24-1
J: TRBJ2-3
CDR3: CATSDLRGGLTDTQYF

size: NA
V: TRBV5-1
J: TRBJ2-3
CDR3: CASSLPASSATDTQYF

size: NA
V: TRBV6-5
J: TRBJ2-1
CDR3: CASSYRQSYNEQFF

size: NA
V: TRBV19
J: TRBJ1-5
CDR3: CASSIGFGLNQPQHF

size: NA
V: TRBV6-6
J: TRBJ1-3
CDR3: CASSYKGGNTIYF

size: NA
V: TRBV5-4
J: TRBJ2-7
CDR3: CASSLWTSGSSEQYF

size: NA
V: TRBV4-1
J: TRBJ1-2
CDR3: CASSQDSSELDGYTF